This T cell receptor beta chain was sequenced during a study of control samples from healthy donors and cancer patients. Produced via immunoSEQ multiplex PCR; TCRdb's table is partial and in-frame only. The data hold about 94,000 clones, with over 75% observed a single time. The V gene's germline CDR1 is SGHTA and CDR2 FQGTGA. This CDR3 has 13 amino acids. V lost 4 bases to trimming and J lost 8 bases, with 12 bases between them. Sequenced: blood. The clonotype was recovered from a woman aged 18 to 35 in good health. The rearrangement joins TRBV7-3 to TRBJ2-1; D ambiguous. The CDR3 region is CASSSTGTDEQFF. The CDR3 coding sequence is TGTGCCAGCAGCTCGACGGGCACTGATGAGCAGTTCTTC.